Shown below are 29 T cell receptor beta chains from a single sample sequenced in a study of blood T cell repertoires in COVID-19. Using immunoSEQ multiplex PCR, the repertoire was profiled, and TCRdb retains in-frame clones only, with some absent. The sample contains approximately 61,000 clones, 70% to 90% of which appear only once. Sequencing was performed on peripheral blood. Receptors were obtained from a human donor in a cohort sampled during active COVID-19.

The chain links TRBV5-1 to TRBJ2-1, with TRBD2 matching 12 bases. Germline V CDR1 and CDR2: SGHRS, YFSETQ. The CDR3 has 16 amino acids. Losses at the gene ends were 4 bases for V and 7 bases for J; bases not matched to a gene: 9. The CDR3 DNA sequence: TGCGCCAGCAGCACCTCTAGCGGGAGGGTCATGAATGAGCAGTTCTTC. Protein sequence: CASSTSSGRVMNEQFF.

In this sample, this clone turned up once. The chain is built from TRBV11-3 and TRBJ2-4; D is possibly TRBD1 (6 bases). There are 15 residues in the CDR3. Germline CDR1 reads SGHNT; CDR2 reads YENEEA. The V end lost 6 bases, the J end lost 0 bases, and 12 bases lay between the germline ends. Here the CDR3 reads CASRTTGLAKNIQYF. The CDR3 nucleotides are TGTGCCAGCAGGACGACAGGACTAGCCAAAAACATTCAGTACTTC. Using reference TRBV11-3 and TRBJ2-4 for the parts outside the CDR3, the full variable domain is EAGVVQSPRYKIIEKKQPVAFWCNPISGHNTLYWYLQNLGQGPELLIRYENEEAVDDSQLPKDRFSAERLKGVDSTLKIQPAELGDSAVYLCASRTTGLAKNIQYFGAGTRLSVL.

In this sample, this clone turned up once. The CDR3 bases are TGTGCCTGGAACCTAGCGCCAGATACGCAGTATTTT. This encodes CAWNLAPDTQYF. This chain connects TRBV30 to TRBJ2-3; D is possibly TRBD2 (6 bases). The CDR3 is 12 amino acids. V lost 4 bases to trimming and J lost 4 bases, with 9 bases between them. CDR1 is GTSNPN, CDR2 SVGIG, per germline (reference sequence).

The chain links TRBV7-2 to TRBJ1-4; 9 positions agree with TRBD1. V was pared by 4 bases and J by 8 bases, with 8 bases of the junction left unmatched. Germline CDR1 reads SGHTA; CDR2 reads FQGNSA. The CDR3 totals 15 residues. CDR3 in DNA: TGTGCCAGCAGCTCCCCCGGGACAGGGTACGAAAAACTGTTTTTT. It yields the protein CASSSPGTGYEKLFF.

V and J are TRBV27 and TRBJ1-1; D perhaps matches TRBD1 (6 bases). This CDR3 has 15 amino acids. Germline V gene data show CDR1 as MNHEY and CDR2 as SMNVEV (reference sequence). Trimming left V 5 bases short and J 6 bases short, with 19 bases between. As DNA, the CDR3 is TGTGCCAGCAGTACCTATGGGGGGGGCCAGCCTGAAGCTTTCTTT. Residues: CASSTYGGGQPEAFF.

This rearrangement joins TRBV25-1 to TRBJ2-2, with TRBD2 identical over 8 bases. Looked up from germline, CDR1 is MGHDK and CDR2 is SYGVNS. V shed 6 bases, J shed 3 bases, and the junction held 6 bases outside the gene matches. CDR3 length equals 15 residues. This CDR3 is CASSGRGGYTGELFF. Written as DNA, the CDR3 is TGTGCCAGCAGCGGTCGGGGGGGGTACACCGGGGAGCTGTTTTTT.

Only one count was recorded for this clone. The chain uses TRBV11-2 and TRBJ2-1, with 10 bases fitting TRBD2. There are 16 residues in the CDR3. With 5 bases clipped from V and 7 bases from J, the junction kept 11 bases outside the gene matches. Per germline, CDR1 SGHAT and CDR2 FQNNGV. CDR3 region: CASSLLTSGAGNEQFF. Here the CDR3 DNA reads TGTGCCAGCAGCCTCCTAACTAGCGGGGCCGGGAATGAGCAGTTCTTC.

This chain connects TRBV5-1 to TRBJ1-6, with D unresolved. This CDR3 has 14 amino acids. V gave up 6 bases and J gave up 8 bases, with 15 bases separating them. The germline CDR1 and CDR2 sequences are SGHRS and YFSETQ. In DNA form, the CDR3 reads TGCGCCAGCACTCCGGGAACGGGAGATTCACCCCTCCACTTT. Its translation: CASTPGTGDSPLHF.

V usage is TRBV5-1 and J usage is TRBJ1-3; no clear D. The CDR3 has 15 residues. Trimming took 5 bases from V and 0 from J, leaving 12 bases between them. Germline lookup yields CDR1 SGHRS and CDR2 YFSETQ. The CDR3 DNA reads as TGCGCCAGCAGTCTATACCACGACTCTGGAAACACCATATATTTT. Residues: CASSLYHDSGNTIYF.

CDR3 loop: CASRGTGTWPEAFF. Written as DNA, the CDR3 is TGTGCCAGTAGGGGGACGGGGACTTGGCCTGAAGCTTTCTTT. This rearrangement joins TRBV19 to TRBJ1-1, with D maybe TRBD1 (5 bases). V was pared by 6 bases and J by 6 bases, with 17 bases between. CDR1 is LNHDA, CDR2 SQIVND, per germline (reference sequence). The CDR3 sequence is 14 residues long.

This sequence joins TRBV19 and TRBJ1-1; D is possibly TRBD1 (5 bases). The V gene's germline CDR1 is LNHDA and CDR2 SQIVND (reference sequence). V dropped 7 bases and J dropped 1 base, with 10 bases sitting between them. The length of the CDR3 is 13 residues. In nucleotides, the CDR3 is TGTGCCAGTAAGGACAATCCGAACACTGAAGCTTTCTTT. Protein sequence: CASKDNPNTEAFF.

The V call is TRBV10-2, the J call TRBJ2-1, with 9 nucleotides matching TRBD2. Germline V CDR1 and CDR2: WSHSY, SAAADI. After removal of 4 bases from V and 0 bases from J, the junction contained 4 bases not matched to a gene. This CDR3 comprises 16 residues. This CDR3 reads CASSVNSGSSYNEQFF. As DNA, the CDR3 is TGCGCCAGCAGTGTTAATAGCGGGAGCTCCTACAATGAGCAGTTCTTC.

This chain links TRBV7-8 with TRBJ2-1; D unclear. Trimming took off 2 bases at V and 1 base at J, with 12 bases between the two ends. Germline lookup yields CDR1 SGHVS and CDR2 FQNEAQ. CDR3 length equals 16 residues. The CDR3, as DNA: TGTGCCAGCAGCTTATTCCTAGTCTTTTCCTACAATGAGCAGTTCTTC. This gives the protein CASSLFLVFSYNEQFF.

This chain joins TRBV28 and TRBJ2-7; 9 nucleotides agree with TRBD2. The V gene's germline CDR1 is MDHEN and CDR2 SYDVKM. The trim removed 7 bases at V and 7 bases at J, leaving 14 bases unmatched. The CDR3 totals 15 residues. CDR3 sequence reads: CASTLGLAGLWEQYF. In DNA, the CDR3 is TGTGCCAGCACCCTGGGGCTAGCGGGACTATGGGAGCAGTACTTC.

The chain links TRBV18 to TRBJ2-1; no firm D call. The CDR3 has 15 residues. Germline V gene sequence: CDR1 KGHSH, CDR2 LQKENI. The germline V and J ends were trimmed by 3 bases and 3 bases, with 12 bases remaining between them. The chain's CDR3 is CASSPAAPYYNEQFF. In nucleotides, the CDR3 is TGTGCCAGCTCACCCGCGGCCCCCTACTACAATGAGCAGTTCTTC.

This rearrangement joins TRBV4-3 to TRBJ2-7; 9 bases fit TRBD1. The CDR3 is 14 residues long. Germline V gene lookup returns CDR1 LGHNA and CDR2 YSLEER. Unmatched junction bases numbered 4, after V lost 3 bases and J lost 4 bases. CDR3 amino acids: CASSQADRGYEQYF. In DNA, the CDR3 is TGCGCCAGCAGCCAGGCGGACAGGGGATACGAGCAGTACTTC.

The chain couples TRBV18 to TRBJ2-2; D gene unclear. Germline-derived CDR1 and CDR2 are KGHSH and LQKENI. V dropped 6 bases and J dropped 3 bases, with 14 bases sitting between them. The CDR3 consists of 15 residues. The CDR3 DNA reads as TGTGCCAGCTCGGTTTCATCGGTTCACACCGGGGAGCTGTTTTTT. Amino acids: CASSVSSVHTGELFF. The variable domain in full, completed from reference TRBV18 and TRBJ2-2, reads NAGVMQNPRHLVRRRGQEARLRCSPMKGHSHVYWYRQLPEEGLKFMVYLQKENIIDESGMPKERFSAEFPKEGPSILRIQQVVRGDSAAYFCASSVSSVHTGELFFGEGSRLTVL.

This clone was seen only a few times. The chain recombines TRBV14 with TRBJ1-6; D uncertain. Germline V gene data show CDR1 as SGHDN and CDR2 as FVKESK. The CDR3 loop spans 14 amino acids. The V end lost 1 base, the J end lost 10 bases, and 11 bases lay between the germline ends. The CDR3 DNA sequence: TGTGCCAGCAGCCAAGCGGCAGGTTCCTCACCCCTCCACTTT. Residues: CASSQAAGSSPLHF.

This sequence joins TRBV23-1 and TRBJ1-2; D is perhaps TRBD1 (5 bases). TRBV23-1 is placed among ORFs of uncertain function. This CDR3 has 16 amino acids. The V end was cut by 0 bases, the J end by 8 bases, with 19 bases between. The CDR3 DNA follows: TGCGCCAGCAGTCAATCCCTACCCCGGGCCCAGGGAGGCTACACCTTC. The encoded protein is CASSQSLPRAQGGYTF.

V and J are TRBV11-1 and TRBJ2-3; 7 positions agree with TRBD1. This CDR3 is built from 16 residues. CDR1 is SGHAT and CDR2 is FQDESV in the germline V gene (reference sequence). V shed 5 bases and J 1 base; nucleotides not matched to a gene: 9. The CDR3 bases are TGTGCCAGCAGCACAGGACAGGTCAGACGCACAGATACGCAGTATTTT. Protein product: CASSTGQVRRTDTQYF.

The V and J genes are TRBV28 and TRBJ2-6; D is possibly TRBD2 (5 bases). The V gene's germline CDR1 is MDHEN and CDR2 SYDVKM. The length of the CDR3 is 16 residues. V lost 2 bases to trimming and J lost 2 bases, with 10 bases between them. CDR3 DNA sequence: TGTGCCAGCAGTTTAGGCCGAGGGACTGGGGCCAACGTCCTGACTTTC. Its protein product is CASSLGRGTGANVLTF.

J is TRBJ1-2 and V is TRBV2; 8 bases map to TRBD1. V lost 5 bases to trimming and J lost 4 bases; unmatched junction nucleotides: 9. The germline gives CDR1 SNHLY, CDR2 FYNNEI. The CDR3 spans 15 residues. This chain's CDR3 is CASSFGQGRGYGYTF. As DNA, the CDR3 is TGTGCCAGCAGTTTCGGACAGGGTAGGGGCTATGGCTACACCTTC.

V gene TRBV4-1 combines with J gene TRBJ2-7; TRBD1 matches 10 bases. The germline V gene encodes CDR1 MGHRA and CDR2 YSYEKL. The CDR3 is made up of 16 amino acids. V shed 4 bases, J shed 2 bases, and the junction held 8 bases outside the gene matches. CDR3 sequence: CASSLGGTGAPYEQYF. Written as DNA, the CDR3 is TGCGCCAGCAGCCTTGGGGGGACAGGGGCCCCCTACGAGCAGTACTTC.

The V gene is TRBV19, the J gene TRBJ2-7; TRBD1 aligns across 10 bases. The CDR3 covers 15 residues. J lost 2 bases, V lost 6 bases, and 7 bases had no gene match. CDR1 is LNHDA, CDR2 SQIVND, per germline (reference sequence). CDR3 coding DNA: TGTGCCAGTAGCCTGGGACAGGGGAGAGCCTACGAGCAGTACTTC. Translating it yields CASSLGQGRAYEQYF.

The chain links TRBV18 to TRBJ2-5; D possibly corresponds to TRBD1 (6 bases). V dropped 3 bases and J dropped 4 bases, with 15 bases sitting between them. This CDR3 comprises 15 residues. Germline V CDR1 and CDR2: KGHSH, LQKENI. This CDR3 reads CASSPLAVGGETQYF. In DNA, the CDR3 is TGTGCCAGCTCACCGCTAGCTGTAGGGGGAGAGACCCAGTACTTC.

The chain recombines TRBV7-9 with TRBJ2-7, with a possible D match to TRBD1 (6 bases). CDR3 length equals 14 residues. Germline V gene data show CDR1 as SEHNR and CDR2 as FQNEAQ (reference sequence). Trimming took 5 bases from V and 4 from J, leaving 15 bases between them. The chain's CDR3 is CASSKQGEGYEQYF. CDR3 coding DNA: TGTGCCAGCAGCAAACAGGGTGAGGGTTACGAGCAGTACTTC.

This chain connects TRBV28 to TRBJ1-3; 8 nucleotides align to TRBD1. Germline-derived CDR1 and CDR2 are MDHEN and SYDVKM. CDR3 size: 19 residues. After removal of 5 bases from V and 4 bases from J, the junction contained 19 bases not matched to a gene. The CDR3 region has the DNA TGTGCCAGCAGTGGAAGATTCTACCGGGACAGGACAGCGGGAAACACCATATATTTT. It specifies CASSGRFYRDRTAGNTIYF.

The V and J genes are TRBV27 and TRBJ1-2; 10 bases match TRBD1. Germline CDR1 is MNHEY and CDR2 is SMNVEV (reference sequence). J lost 4 bases, V lost 6 bases, and 2 bases had no gene match. CDR3 length: 13 amino acids. CDR3 sequence reads: CASRRTGGYGYTF. CDR3 DNA: TGTGCCAGCAGGAGGACAGGGGGCTATGGCTACACCTTC.

The chain joins TRBV24-1 to TRBJ2-2, with a possible D match to TRBD2 (6 bases). CDR3 length: 14 amino acids. The V end lost 1 base, the J end lost 7 bases, and 9 bases lay between the germline ends. Germline assignment: CDR1 KGHDR and CDR2 SFDVKD. This CDR3 reads CATSDFAGNGELFF. The CDR3 coding sequence is TGTGCCACCAGTGATTTCGCGGGGAACGGGGAGCTGTTTTTT.